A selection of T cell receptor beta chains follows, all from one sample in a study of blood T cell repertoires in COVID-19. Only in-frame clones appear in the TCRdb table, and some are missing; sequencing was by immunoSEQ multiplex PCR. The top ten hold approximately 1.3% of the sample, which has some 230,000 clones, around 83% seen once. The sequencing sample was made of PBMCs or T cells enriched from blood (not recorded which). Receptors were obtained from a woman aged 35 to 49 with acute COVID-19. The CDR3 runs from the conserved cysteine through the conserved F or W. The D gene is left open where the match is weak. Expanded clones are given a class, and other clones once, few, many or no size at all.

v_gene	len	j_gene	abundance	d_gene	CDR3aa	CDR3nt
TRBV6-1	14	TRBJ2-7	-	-	CASSEARTYYEQYF	TGTGCCAGCAGTGAAGCCCGGACATACTACGAGCAGTACTTC
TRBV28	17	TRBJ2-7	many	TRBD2	CASSPQPGLAGAYEQYF	TGTGCCAGCAGTCCACAACCGGGACTAGCCGGAGCCTACGAGCAGTACTTC
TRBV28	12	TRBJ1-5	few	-	CASSTTPQVQHF	TGTGCCAGCAGCACTACCCCACAGGTCCAGCATTTT
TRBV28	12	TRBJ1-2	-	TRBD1	CASMQGDYGYTF	TGTGCCAGCATGCAGGGGGACTATGGCTACACCTTC
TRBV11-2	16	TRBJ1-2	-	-	CASSPSGSRTVYGYTF	TGTGCCAGCAGCCCGTCAGGAAGTAGGACAGTTTATGGCTACACCTTC
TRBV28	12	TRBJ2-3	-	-	CASSPLLGTQYF	TGTGCCAGCAGTCCTCTTCTAGGTACGCAGTATTTT
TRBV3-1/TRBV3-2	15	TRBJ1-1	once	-	CASSPPRGVNTEAFF	TGTGCCAGCAGCCCCCCTAGAGGAGTGAACACTGAAGCTTTCTTT
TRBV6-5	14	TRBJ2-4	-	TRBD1	CASSFDRDKNIQYF	TGTGCCAGCAGTTTCGACAGGGACAAAAACATTCAGTACTTC
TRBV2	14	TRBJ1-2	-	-	CASSATGTLYGYTF	TGTGCCAGCAGTGCCACAGGGACCCTTTATGGCTACACCTTC
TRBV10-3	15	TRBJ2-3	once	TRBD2	CAISGTSGDTDTQYF	TGTGCCATCAGTGGGACTAGCGGTGACACAGATACGCAGTATTTT
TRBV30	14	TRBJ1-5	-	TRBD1	CAWNAGQGNQPQHF	TGTGCCTGGAATGCAGGACAGGGTAATCAGCCCCAGCATTTT
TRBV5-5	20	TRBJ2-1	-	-	CASSLLLKSGRGSSYNEQFF	TGTGCCAGCAGCTTATTATTAAAATCGGGTCGGGGGAGCTCCTACAATGAGCAGTTCTTC
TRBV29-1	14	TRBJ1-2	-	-	CSVEGGETNYGYTF	TGCAGCGTTGAAGGCGGAGAAACTAACTATGGCTACACCTTC
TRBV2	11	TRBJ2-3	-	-	CASRGEYTQYF	TGTGCCAGCAGAGGAGAGTATACGCAGTATTTT
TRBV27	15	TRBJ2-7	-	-	CASRGADRPYYEQYF	TGTGCCAGCAGGGGGGCGGACAGACCTTACTACGAGCAGTACTTC
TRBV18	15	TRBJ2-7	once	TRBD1	CASSPPGQGRYEQYF	TGTGCCAGCTCACCACCGGGACAGGGGAGGTACGAGCAGTACTTC
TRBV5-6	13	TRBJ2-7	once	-	CASSKGLSYEQYF	TGTGCCAGCAGCAAGGGACTCTCCTACGAGCAGTACTTC
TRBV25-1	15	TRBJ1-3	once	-	CASSESLSSGNTIYF	TGTGCCAGCAGTGAATCGTTGAGCTCTGGAAACACCATATATTTT
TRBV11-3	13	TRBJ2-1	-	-	CASSFSSLNEQFF	TGTGCCAGCAGCTTTAGCAGCCTCAATGAGCAGTTCTTC
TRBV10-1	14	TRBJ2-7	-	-	CASSEARSSYEQYF	TGCGCCAGCAGTGAAGCAAGGAGCTCCTACGAGCAGTACTTC
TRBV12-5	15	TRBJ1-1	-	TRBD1	CASGSSTGLNTEAFF	TGTGCTAGTGGTTCCTCGACAGGGTTGAACACTGAAGCTTTCTTT
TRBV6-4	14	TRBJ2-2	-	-	CASSDGSGTGELFF	TGTGCCAGCAGTGACGGGAGTGGCACCGGGGAGCTGTTTTTT
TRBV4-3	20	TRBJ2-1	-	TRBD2	CASSHASLAGGPDQANEQFF	TGCGCCAGCAGCCACGCCTCGCTAGCGGGGGGGCCAGACCAAGCGAATGAGCAGTTCTTC
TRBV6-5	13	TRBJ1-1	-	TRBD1	CASINRGGTEAFF	TGTGCCAGCATTAACAGGGGGGGGACTGAAGCTTTCTTT
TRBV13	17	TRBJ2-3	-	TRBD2	CASSLTPSGTSTDTQYF	TGTGCCAGCAGCTTAACCCCTAGCGGAACAAGCACAGATACGCAGTATTTT
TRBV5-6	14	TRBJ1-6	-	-	CASSLARGSSPLHF	TGTGCCAGCAGCTTGGCCAGGGGCTCTTCACCCCTCCACTTT
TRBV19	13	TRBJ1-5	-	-	CASTGRSNQPQHF	TGTGCCAGTACAGGCCGTAGCAATCAGCCCCAGCATTTT
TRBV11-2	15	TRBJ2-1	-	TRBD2	CASRPVGTRYNEQFF	TGTGCCAGCAGGCCGGTCGGGACTAGATACAATGAGCAGTTCTTC
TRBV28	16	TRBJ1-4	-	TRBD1	CATYSIGTGLGEKLFF	TGTGCCACCTACTCGATCGGGACAGGGCTGGGTGAAAAACTGTTTTTT
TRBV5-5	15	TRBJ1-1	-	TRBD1	CASSLAQGAYTEAFF	TGTGCCAGCAGCTTGGCCCAGGGGGCCTACACTGAAGCTTTCTTT
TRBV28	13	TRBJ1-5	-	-	CASRPGSNQPQHF	TGTGCCAGCAGGCCAGGAAGCAATCAGCCCCAGCATTTT
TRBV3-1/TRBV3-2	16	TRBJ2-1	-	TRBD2	CASSQDGGRVRHEQFF	TGTGCCAGCAGCCAAGATGGCGGGAGGGTCCGGCATGAGCAGTTCTTC
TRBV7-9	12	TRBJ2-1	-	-	CASTIFSNEQFF	TGTGCCAGCACCATATTTTCCAATGAGCAGTTCTTC
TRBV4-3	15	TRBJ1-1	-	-	CASSQEARGWSEAFF	TGCGCCAGCAGCCAAGAGGCCAGGGGATGGTCTGAAGCTTTCTTT
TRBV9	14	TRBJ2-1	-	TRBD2	CASSLRGGLFEQFF	TGTGCCAGCAGCCTCCGGGGGGGCCTTTTTGAGCAGTTCTTC
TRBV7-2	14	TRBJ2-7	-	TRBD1	CASSSSGTAGEQYF	TGTGCCAGCAGCAGTTCCGGGACAGCCGGCGAGCAGTACTTC
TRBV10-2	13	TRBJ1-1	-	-	CASSRDTPGEAFF	TGCGCCAGCAGCAGGGACACGCCGGGTGAAGCTTTCTTT
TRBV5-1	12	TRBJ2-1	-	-	CASSLAGDEQFF	TGCGCCAGCAGCTTGGCCGGGGATGAGCAGTTCTTC
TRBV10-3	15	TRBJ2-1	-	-	CAAQPSGLGYNEQFF	TGTGCCGCTCAGCCCTCGGGACTCGGATACAATGAGCAGTTCTTC
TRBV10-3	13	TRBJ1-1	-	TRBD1	CASRETGTTEAFF	TGTGCCTCCCGAGAGACAGGGACCACTGAAGCTTTCTTT
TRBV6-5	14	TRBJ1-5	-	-	CASKRGTSNQPQHF	TGTGCCAGCAAGCGGGGGACTAGCAATCAGCCCCAGCATTTT
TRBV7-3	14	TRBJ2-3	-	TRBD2	CASRYAGEADTQYF	TGTGCCAGCAGGTACGCGGGAGAAGCAGATACGCAGTATTTT
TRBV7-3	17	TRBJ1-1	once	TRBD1	CASSREGSGGLNTEAFF	TGTGCCAGCAGCAGAGAGGGGTCAGGGGGTCTGAACACTGAAGCTTTCTTT
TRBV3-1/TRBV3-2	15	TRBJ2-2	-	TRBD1	CASSPRDRGAGELFF	TGTGCCAGCAGCCCACGGGACAGGGGGGCCGGGGAGCTGTTTTTT